These 26 T cell receptor beta chains were all obtained from the same sample, sequenced in a study of shared clonotypes between healthy human individuals. Some clones are missing from TCRdb's copy, which holds only in-frame ones; the method was immunoSEQ multiplex PCR. The repertoire holds roughly 1 million clones, about 74% seen once, with about 1.5% in the top ten. The sequencing sample was made of memory CD4+ T cells sorted from blood. Regarding subset: CD45RA-negative fraction. The source is a man between 18 and 29 years old in good health.

V and J are TRBV5-6 and TRBJ2-1; 8 positions match TRBD1. V shed 4 bases, J shed 2 bases, and the junction held 5 bases outside the gene matches. The CDR3 runs to 15 residues. The germline gives CDR1 SGHDT, CDR2 YYEEEE. CDR3: CASSLDRGTYNEQFF. CDR3 nucleotides: TGTGCCAGCAGCCTTGACAGGGGAACCTACAATGAGCAGTTCTTC.

The chain joins TRBV29-1 to TRBJ1-4; 8 positions agree with TRBD1. The CDR3 totals 14 residues. CDR1 SQVTM and CDR2 ANQGSEA come from the germline V gene. V gave up 6 bases and J gave up 3 bases; unmatched junction bases: 6. Here the CDR3 DNA reads TGCAGCGTCGTACCGGGACAGGCTAATGAAAAACTGTTTTTT. Its translation is CSVVPGQANEKLFF.

This chain uses TRBV5-1 with TRBJ1-1, with D perhaps TRBD1 (6 bases). CDR1 is SGHRS and CDR2 is YFSETQ in the germline V gene. The V end was cut by 2 bases, the J end by 4 bases, with 12 bases between. The CDR3 loop spans 14 amino acids. The CDR3 bases are TGCGCCAGCAGCTTACGGACAGTTCCCACTGAAGCTTTCTTT. Translating it yields CASSLRTVPTEAFF.

The chain carries TRBV27 and TRBJ2-3; 7 positions agree with TRBD2. The CDR3 loop spans 15 amino acids. After removal of 6 bases from V and 2 bases from J, the junction contained 8 bases not matched to a gene. Germline values: CDR1 MNHEY, CDR2 SMNVEV (reference sequence). The CDR3 sequence: CASSPRAGTTDTQYF. CDR3 DNA: TGTGCCAGCAGCCCACGAGCGGGAACCACAGATACGCAGTATTTT.

This chain links TRBV18 with TRBJ2-1; 7 positions agree with TRBD1. The V gene end was trimmed by 8 bases and the J gene end by 4 bases; junction bases not matched to a gene: 8. CDR1 and CDR2 from the germline V gene are KGHSH and LQKENI. CDR3 length equals 14 residues. The DNA for the CDR3 is TGTGCCAGCACGGGACAGCATGCATACAATGAGCAGTTCTTC. The encoded protein is CASTGQHAYNEQFF.

This chain connects TRBV4-1 to TRBJ2-1; no reliable D call. Germline lookup yields CDR1 MGHRA and CDR2 YSYEKL. The CDR3 is 14 amino acids. V was shortened by 2 bases and J by 5 bases, with 10 bases between the two germline ends. The chain's CDR3 is CASSQPRENNEQFF. The CDR3 DNA is TGCGCCAGCAGCCAACCGCGCGAAAACAATGAGCAGTTCTTC.

This sequence joins TRBV10-2 and TRBJ1-5, with D uncertain. CDR1 WSHSY and CDR2 SAAADI come from the germline V gene. V was shortened by 7 bases and J by 5 bases, with 9 bases between the two germline ends. The CDR3 has 12 amino acids. The CDR3 DNA reads TGCGCCAGCAAGATGGGTGATCAGCCCCAGCATTTT. Amino acids: CASKMGDQPQHF.

The chain joins TRBV7-9 to TRBJ1-1, with D uncertain. The V end lost 3 bases, the J end lost 0 bases, and 8 bases lay between the germline ends. The CDR3 runs to 14 residues. Germline values: CDR1 SEHNR, CDR2 FQNEAQ (reference sequence). CDR3 protein: CASSFSAMNTEAFF. In DNA, the CDR3 is TGTGCCAGCAGCTTCAGCGCTATGAACACTGAAGCTTTCTTT.

As for this clone: This same CDR3 is encoded by further DNA sequences in the sample. The chain has TRBV6-1 and TRBJ2-7; D not certain. The V gene lost 4 bases and the J gene lost 3 bases, with 7 bases spanning the gap. The CDR3 has 12 amino acids. Germline CDR1 is MNHNS and CDR2 is SASEGT. CDR3 in DNA: TGTGCCAGCAGTGTCCTGAACTACGAGCAGTACTTC. This translates into CASSVLNYEQYF.

CDR3 DNA sequence: TGTGCCAGCAGGCTAAACCGAGGGCATGGCTACACCTTC. This sequence encodes CASRLNRGHGYTF. This chain joins TRBV28 and TRBJ1-2, with D unclear. This CDR3 spans 13 amino acids. Trimming took off 6 bases at V and 6 bases at J, with 14 bases between the two ends. CDR1 and CDR2 (germline): MDHEN, SYDVKM.

The rearrangement uses TRBV19 and TRBJ2-3; no clear D gene. V gave up 0 bases and J gave up 0 bases, with 10 bases separating them. CDR1 and CDR2 from the germline V gene are LNHDA and SQIVND (reference sequence). The length of the CDR3 is 16 residues. The CDR3 reads CASSIEPTTSTDTQYF. The CDR3 DNA reads as TGTGCCAGTAGTATAGAACCAACCACTAGCACAGATACGCAGTATTTT.

This clone turned up a few times. The gene calls are TRBV5-1 and TRBJ2-2; no reliable D call. Trimming cost V 4 bases and J 6 bases, with 10 bases left between them. Germline CDR1 and CDR2: SGHRS and YFSETQ. CDR3 length equals 13 residues. The CDR3 loop is CASSPGNSGELFF. The CDR3 DNA is TGCGCCAGCAGCCCCGGAAATTCCGGGGAGCTGTTTTTT.

The rearrangement uses TRBV27 and TRBJ1-1, with a weak D call TRBD1 (6 bases). The CDR3 has 17 residues. V lost 5 bases and J 1 base, leaving 20 bases between the germline ends. Germline V gives CDR1 MNHEY, CDR2 SMNVEV (reference sequence). This CDR3 is CASSPLPGTRENTEAFF. The DNA of the CDR3 is TGTGCCAGCAGTCCCTTACCCGGGACACGAGAGAACACTGAAGCTTTCTTT.

Regarding this clone: Other DNA sequences from this sample encode an identical CDR3 as well. The chain links TRBV6-1 to TRBJ1-5; a possible D gene is TRBD1 (5 bases). This CDR3 is 15 amino acids long. The ends were cut back, 4 bases at V and 0 bases at J, with 10 bases in the middle. Per germline, CDR1 MNHNS and CDR2 SASEGT. As DNA, the CDR3 is TGTGCCAGCAGTGCTGGGACGGATAGCAATCAGCCCCAGCATTTT. Amino acids: CASSAGTDSNQPQHF.

This chain uses TRBV7-2 with TRBJ2-3, with 10 bases fitting TRBD2. The CDR3 totals 15 residues. Trimming removed 4 bases from V and 4 bases from J; junction bases left unmatched: 5. The germline V gene encodes CDR1 SGHTA and CDR2 FQGNSA. In nucleotides, the CDR3 is TGTGCCAGCAGCTCTAGCGGGAGTTTCGCAGATACGCAGTATTTT. This sequence encodes CASSSSGSFADTQYF.

V usage is TRBV7-9 and J usage is TRBJ2-3, with 9 nucleotides matching TRBD1. V gave up 6 bases and J gave up 2 bases; unmatched junction bases: 9. The CDR3 is made up of 16 amino acids. The germline gives CDR1 SEHNR, CDR2 FQNEAQ (reference sequence). The CDR3 DNA sequence: TGTGCCAGCAGACCCCGGGACAGGGTTTTCACAGATACGCAGTATTTT. Amino acid sequence: CASRPRDRVFTDTQYF.

This sequence joins TRBV6-5 and TRBJ1-2; 7 nucleotides agree with TRBD1. The CDR3 is 13 amino acids. Germline V lookup: CDR1 MNHEY, CDR2 SVGAGI. V dropped 6 bases and J dropped 10; count of bases not matched to a gene: 11. CDR3 amino acids: CASSRPDRILYTF. CDR3 in DNA: TGTGCCAGCAGCCGACCGGACAGGATCCTCTACACCTTC.

A word on this clone: This CDR3 is also generated by other DNA sequences in the sample. This chain connects TRBV6-6 to TRBJ1-3; D is undetermined. This CDR3 spans 12 amino acids. V shed 4 bases and J shed 0 bases, with 1 base lying between them. CDR1 and CDR2 from the germline V gene are MNHNY and SVGAGI (reference sequence). CDR3 bases: TGTGCCAGCAGTTTCTCTGGAAACACCATATATTTT. This gives the protein CASSFSGNTIYF.

This chain links TRBV12-5 with TRBJ1-3, with TRBD1 identical over 8 bases. The V gene's germline CDR1 is LGHNT and CDR2 FRNRAP. The CDR3 sequence is 20 residues long. After removal of 1 base from V and 0 bases from J, the junction contained 14 bases not matched to a gene. CDR3 sequence (DNA): TGTGCTAGTGGTTTGGCCCGGTACCGACAGGGGACTAGCTCTGGAAACACCATATATTTT. Protein sequence: CASGLARYRQGTSSGNTIYF.

On this clone: Other nucleotide sequences from this sample produce the same CDR3. J is TRBJ2-7 and V is TRBV6-5; no firm D call. V lost 4 bases, J lost 3 bases, and 13 bases lay in between. CDR1 is MNHEY, CDR2 SVGAGI, per germline. The CDR3 has 14 amino acids. The CDR3: CASSSTGLGYEQYF. The CDR3 bases are TGTGCCAGCAGTTCCACCGGGTTAGGCTACGAGCAGTACTTC.

In nucleotides, the CDR3 is TGTGCCAGCAGCCTCCTGACAGGGAAGGCCACTGAAGCTTTCTTT. It is translated as CASSLLTGKATEAFF. This sequence joins TRBV5-6 and TRBJ1-1; TRBD1 matches 7 bases. Looked up from germline, CDR1 is SGHDT and CDR2 is YYEEEE. The CDR3 contains 15 residues. The ends lost 4 bases at V and 4 bases at J; junction bases unmatched: 10.

Note on this clone: The junction departs from germline at one end; a sequencing error may be responsible. The V and J genes are TRBV25-1 and TRBJ1-2, with 8 bases that match TRBD1. The CDR3 loop spans 13 amino acids. The germline V gene has CDR1 MGHDK and CDR2 SYGVNS. Here the CDR3 reads CASSLGQAGGYIF. The CDR3 DNA reads TGTGCCAGCAGTTTGGGACAGGCTGGTGGCTACATCTTC.

The chain is built from TRBV7-8 and TRBJ1-5; unclear D gene. Germline V gene data show CDR1 as SGHVS and CDR2 as FQNEAQ. V lost 1 base, J lost 3 bases, and 10 bases lay in between. CDR3 length equals 15 residues. CDR3 sequence reads: CASSLGATVNQPQHF. The CDR3, as DNA: TGTGCCAGCAGCTTAGGAGCTACAGTCAATCAGCCCCAGCATTTT.

To note about this clone: A much larger clonotype is one base distant, so this may be a read error. The chain links TRBV7-6 to TRBJ2-6, with D uncertain. CDR3 size: 16 residues. The germline V and J ends were trimmed by 1 base and 1 base, with 8 bases remaining between them. Germline V CDR1 and CDR2: SGHVS, FNYEAQ. The CDR3 DNA follows: TGTGCCAGCAGCTTAGAAGTGTTTTCTGGGGCCAACGTCCTGACTTTC. Amino acid sequence: CASSLEVFSGANVLTF.

The rearrangement uses TRBV7-9 and TRBJ2-7; 8 bases line up with TRBD2. CDR1 and CDR2 (germline): SEHNR, FQNEAQ (reference sequence). This CDR3 has 16 amino acids. The V gene end was trimmed by 5 bases and the J gene end by 1 base; junction bases not matched to a gene: 10. Here the CDR3 reads CASSPPGSGKSYEQYF. In DNA, the CDR3 is TGTGCCAGCAGCCCTCCAGGTAGCGGGAAATCCTACGAGCAGTACTTC.

This sequence joins TRBV28 and TRBJ1-1; D gene uncertain. The ends were cut back, 8 bases at V and 3 bases at J, with 7 bases in the middle. The CDR3 contains 11 residues. The germline V gene encodes CDR1 MDHEN and CDR2 SYDVKM. In DNA, the CDR3 is TGTGCCAGCGTCGGGTACACTGAAGCTTTCTTT. As protein: CASVGYTEAFF.